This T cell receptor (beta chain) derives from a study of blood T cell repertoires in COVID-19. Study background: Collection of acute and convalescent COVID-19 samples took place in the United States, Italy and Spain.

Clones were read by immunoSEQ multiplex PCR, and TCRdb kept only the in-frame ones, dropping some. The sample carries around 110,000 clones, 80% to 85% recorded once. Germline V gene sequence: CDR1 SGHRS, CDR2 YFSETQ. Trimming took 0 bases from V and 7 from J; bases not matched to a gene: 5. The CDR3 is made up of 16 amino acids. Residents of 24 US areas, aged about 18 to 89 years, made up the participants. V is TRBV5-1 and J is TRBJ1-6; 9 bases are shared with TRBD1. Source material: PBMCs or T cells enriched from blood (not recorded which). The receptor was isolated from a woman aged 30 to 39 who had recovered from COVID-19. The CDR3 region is CASSLVQGAGNSPLHF. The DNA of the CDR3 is TGCGCCAGCAGCTTGGTACAGGGGGCGGGAAATTCACCCCTCCACTTT.